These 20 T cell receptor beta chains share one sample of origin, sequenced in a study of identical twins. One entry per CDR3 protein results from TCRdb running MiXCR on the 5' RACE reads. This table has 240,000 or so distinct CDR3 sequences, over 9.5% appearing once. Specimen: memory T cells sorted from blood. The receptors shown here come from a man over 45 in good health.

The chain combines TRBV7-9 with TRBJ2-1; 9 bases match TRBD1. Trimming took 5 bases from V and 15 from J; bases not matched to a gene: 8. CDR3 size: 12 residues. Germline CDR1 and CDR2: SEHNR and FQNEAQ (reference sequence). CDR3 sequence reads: CASSPRTGDLFF. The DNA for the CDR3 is TGTGCCAGCAGCCCCCGGACAGGGGATTTGTTCTTC.

The CDR3: CASTIFLSSYNSPLHF. CDR3 nucleotide sequence: TGTGCCAGCACCATTTTTCTGAGCTCCTATAATTCACCCCTCCACTTT. The chain has TRBV12-3 or TRBV12-4 and TRBJ1-6; unclear D gene. Trimming removed 7 bases at V and 0 bases at J, with 13 bases between. The length of the CDR3 is 16 residues.

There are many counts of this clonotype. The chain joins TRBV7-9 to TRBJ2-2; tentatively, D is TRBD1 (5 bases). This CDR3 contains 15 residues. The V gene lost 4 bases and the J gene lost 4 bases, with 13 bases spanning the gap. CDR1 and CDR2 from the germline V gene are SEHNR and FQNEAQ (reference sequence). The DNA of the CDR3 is TGTGCCAGCAGCTATGCAGGGTGGGGCACCGGGGAGCTGTTTTTT. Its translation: CASSYAGWGTGELFF.

CDR3 bases: TGTGCCAGCAGCCCCCAGGGGACAGGGGGCGGGAATGAGCAGTTCTTC. It translates to CASSPQGTGGGNEQFF. V is TRBV7-2 and J is TRBJ2-1; 12 nucleotides match TRBD1. With V trimmed by 5 bases and J by 7 bases, 9 bases remained unmatched. Germline-derived CDR1 and CDR2 are SGHTA and FQGNSA. The CDR3 loop spans 16 amino acids.

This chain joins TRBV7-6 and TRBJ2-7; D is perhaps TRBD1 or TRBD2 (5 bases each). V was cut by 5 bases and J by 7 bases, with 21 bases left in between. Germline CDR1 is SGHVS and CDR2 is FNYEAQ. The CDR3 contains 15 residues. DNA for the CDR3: TGTGCCAGCAGCCCCCAAGGGGAGCCCTCGGGGGAGCAGTACTTC. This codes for CASSPQGEPSGEQYF.

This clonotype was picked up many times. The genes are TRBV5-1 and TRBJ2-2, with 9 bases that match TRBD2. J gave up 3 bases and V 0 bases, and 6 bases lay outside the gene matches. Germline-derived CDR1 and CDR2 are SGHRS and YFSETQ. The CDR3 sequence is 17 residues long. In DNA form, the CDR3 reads TGCGCCAGCAGCTTGGCCGGCGGGGGGGCCTACACCGGGGAGCTGTTTTTT. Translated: CASSLAGGGAYTGELFF.

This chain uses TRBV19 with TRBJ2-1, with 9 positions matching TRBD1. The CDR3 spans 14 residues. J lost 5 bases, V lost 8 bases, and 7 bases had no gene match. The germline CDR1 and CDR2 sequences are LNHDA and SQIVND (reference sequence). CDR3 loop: CASSRDRVNNEQFF. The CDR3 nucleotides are TGTGCCAGTTCCCGGGACAGGGTAAACAATGAGCAGTTCTTC.

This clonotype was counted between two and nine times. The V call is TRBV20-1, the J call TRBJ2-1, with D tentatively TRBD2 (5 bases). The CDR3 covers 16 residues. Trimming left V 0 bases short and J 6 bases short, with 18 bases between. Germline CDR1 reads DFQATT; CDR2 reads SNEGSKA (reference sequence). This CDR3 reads CSARDFAGWSPNEQFF. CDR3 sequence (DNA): TGCAGTGCTAGAGATTTCGCGGGTTGGTCCCCCAATGAGCAGTTCTTC.

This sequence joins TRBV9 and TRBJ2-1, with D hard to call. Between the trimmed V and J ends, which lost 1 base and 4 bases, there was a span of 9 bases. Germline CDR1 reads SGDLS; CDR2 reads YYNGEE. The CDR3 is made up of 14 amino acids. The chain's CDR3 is CASSVSQMYNEQFF. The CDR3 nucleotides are TGTGCCAGCAGCGTATCCCAGATGTACAATGAGCAGTTCTTC.

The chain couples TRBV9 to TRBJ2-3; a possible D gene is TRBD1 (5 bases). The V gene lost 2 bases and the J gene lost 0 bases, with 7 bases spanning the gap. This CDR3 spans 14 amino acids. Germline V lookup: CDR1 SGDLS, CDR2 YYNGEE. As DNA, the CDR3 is TGTGCCAGCAGCGTCACAGGTAGCACAGATACGCAGTATTTT. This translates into CASSVTGSTDTQYF. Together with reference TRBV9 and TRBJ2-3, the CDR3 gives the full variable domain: DSGVTQTPKHLITATGQRVTLRCSPRSGDLSVYWYQQSLDQGLQFLIQYYNGEERAKGNILERFSAQQFPDLHSELNLSSLELGDSALYFCASSVTGSTDTQYFGPGTRLTVL.

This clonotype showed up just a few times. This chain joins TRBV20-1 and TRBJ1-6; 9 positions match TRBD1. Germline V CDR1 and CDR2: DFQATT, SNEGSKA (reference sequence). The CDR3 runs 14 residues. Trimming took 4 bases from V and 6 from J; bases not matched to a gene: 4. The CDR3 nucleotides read TGCAGTGCTACGACGGGACAGGGTAATTCACCCCTCCACTTT. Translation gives CSATTGQGNSPLHF.

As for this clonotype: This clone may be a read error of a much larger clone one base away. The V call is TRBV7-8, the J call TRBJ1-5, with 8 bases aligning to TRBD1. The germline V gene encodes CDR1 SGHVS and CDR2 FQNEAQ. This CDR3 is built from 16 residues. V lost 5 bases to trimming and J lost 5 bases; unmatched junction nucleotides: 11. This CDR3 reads CASSPDRVAGDQPQHF. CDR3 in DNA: TGTGCCAGCAGCCCGGACAGGGTAGCTGGCGATCAGCCCCAGCATTTT. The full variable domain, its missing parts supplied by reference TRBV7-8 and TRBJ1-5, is GAGVSQSPRYKVAKRGQDVALRCDPISGHVSLFWYQQALGQGPEFLTYFQNEAQLDKSGLPSDRFFAERPEGSVSTLKIQRTQQEDSAVYLCASSPDRVAGDQPQHFGDGTRLSIL.

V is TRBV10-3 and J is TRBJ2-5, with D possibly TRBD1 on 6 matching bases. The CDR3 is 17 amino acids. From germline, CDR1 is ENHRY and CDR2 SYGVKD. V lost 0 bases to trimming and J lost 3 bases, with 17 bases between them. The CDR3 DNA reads TGTGCCATCAGTGAGTCGGGGACAACCGGCATGGAAGAGACCCAGTACTTC. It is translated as CAISESGTTGMEETQYF.

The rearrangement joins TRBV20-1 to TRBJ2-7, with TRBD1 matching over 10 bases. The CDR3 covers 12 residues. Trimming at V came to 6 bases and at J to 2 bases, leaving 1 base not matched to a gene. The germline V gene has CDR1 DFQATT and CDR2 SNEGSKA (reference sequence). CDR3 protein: CSADRGPYEQYF. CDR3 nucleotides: TGCAGTGCAGACAGGGGGCCCTACGAGCAGTACTTC.

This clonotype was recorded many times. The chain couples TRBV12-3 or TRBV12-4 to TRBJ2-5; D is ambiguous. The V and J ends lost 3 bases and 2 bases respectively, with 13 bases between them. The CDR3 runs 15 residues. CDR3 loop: CASSFGLSIQETQYF. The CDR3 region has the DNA TGTGCCAGCAGTTTCGGTCTGTCCATTCAAGAGACCCAGTACTTC.

CDR3 nucleotides: TGTGCCAGCAGCTCCATCGGGACAGACTCACCCCTCCACTTT. Protein: CASSSIGTDSPLHF. This chain connects TRBV7-2 to TRBJ1-6; 7 bases align to TRBD1. This CDR3 comprises 14 residues. The V segment lost 4 bases and the J segment 10 bases; nucleotides outside the gene matches: 7. The V gene's germline CDR1 is SGHTA and CDR2 FQGNSA.

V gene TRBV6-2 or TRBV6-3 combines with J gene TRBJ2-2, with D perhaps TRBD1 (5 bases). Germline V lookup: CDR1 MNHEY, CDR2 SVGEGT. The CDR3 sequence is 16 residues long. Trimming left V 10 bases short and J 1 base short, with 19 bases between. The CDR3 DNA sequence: TGTGCCACCCGCATACCTATGACAGAGAACACCGGGGAGCTGTTTTTT. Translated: CATRIPMTENTGELFF.

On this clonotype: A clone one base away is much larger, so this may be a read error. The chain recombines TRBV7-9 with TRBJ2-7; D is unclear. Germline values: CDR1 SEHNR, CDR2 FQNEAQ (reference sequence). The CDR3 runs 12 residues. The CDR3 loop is CASSLEAYEQCF. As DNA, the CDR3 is TGTGCCAGCAGCTTAGAGGCCTACGAGCAGTGCTTC.

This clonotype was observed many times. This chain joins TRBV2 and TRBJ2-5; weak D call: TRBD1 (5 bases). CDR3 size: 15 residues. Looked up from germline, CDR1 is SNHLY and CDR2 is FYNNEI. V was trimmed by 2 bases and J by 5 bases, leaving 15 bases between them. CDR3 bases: TGTGCCAGCAGTGAACCTTTTAGGGGCGTCGAGACCCAGTACTTC. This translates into CASSEPFRGVETQYF.

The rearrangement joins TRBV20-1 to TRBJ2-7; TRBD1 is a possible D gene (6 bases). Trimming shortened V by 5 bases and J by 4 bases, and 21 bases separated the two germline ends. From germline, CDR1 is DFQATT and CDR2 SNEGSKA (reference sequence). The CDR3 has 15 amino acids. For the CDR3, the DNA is TGCAGTGCTCTGGGACCGGGACAAAGAGTTTACGAGCAGTACTTC. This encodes CSALGPGQRVYEQYF.